The 17 T cell receptor beta chains reported below all come from one sample, sequenced in a study of CD4 T cells in relation to SARS-CoV-2 and coronaviruses. These receptors' targets are unknown. CD4+ T cells from unexposed donors were obtained before the COVID-19 pandemic (2011-2018). The cells were cultured for about ten days before CD4+ T cells were isolated. Assay: immunoSEQ multiplex PCR; the TCRdb copy retains only in-frame clones and omits some. The repertoire holds around 25,000 clones, with around three quarters as singletons. The sequencing sample was made of CD4+ T cells from PBMCs, cultured in vitro. These receptors originate from a human donor in good health.

The chain carries TRBV29-1 and TRBJ2-1; tentative D call: TRBD1 (6 bases). This CDR3 region has 13 residues. V was clipped by 1 base and J by 5 bases, with 9 bases between them. Germline V CDR1 and CDR2: SQVTM, ANQGSEA. The CDR3 nucleotides read TGCAGCGTTGAAGGGGCAGGGGACAATGAGCAGTTCTTC. Protein: CSVEGAGDNEQFF.

This clone was observed a few times. The chain is built from TRBV19 and TRBJ2-2; D is ambiguous. Trimming shortened V by 1 base and J by 5 bases, and 14 bases separated the two germline ends. The CDR3 extends over 16 amino acids. The germline V gene encodes CDR1 LNHDA and CDR2 SQIVND (reference sequence). CDR3 region: CASSIGGSVRTGELFF. CDR3 in DNA: TGTGCCAGTAGTATAGGGGGTAGTGTAAGGACCGGGGAGCTGTTTTTT.

The rearrangement joins TRBV7-3 to TRBJ2-3, with D maybe TRBD1 (6 bases). The germline V gene encodes CDR1 SGHTA and CDR2 FQGTGA. The CDR3 is made up of 17 amino acids. Trimming pared 5 bases from V and 2 bases from J, leaving 20 bases between. CDR3 DNA: TGTGCCAGCAGCAAAGGGCGCCCCAGGGGTCACACAGATACGCAGTATTTT. Its translation is CASSKGRPRGHTDTQYF. Looking up the rest from reference TRBV7-3 and TRBJ2-3 gives the full variable domain: GAGVSQTPSNKVTEKGKYVELRCDPISGHTALYWYRQSLGQGPEFLIYFQGTGAADDSGLPNDRFFAVRPEGSVSTLKIQRTERGDSAVYLCASSKGRPRGHTDTQYFGPGTRLTVL.

This chain joins TRBV5-5 and TRBJ1-3; D unresolved. Trimming removed 0 bases at V and 0 bases at J, with 10 bases between. CDR3 length: 16 residues. Germline values: CDR1 SGHKS, CDR2 YYEKEE (reference sequence). CDR3 DNA sequence: TGTGCCAGCAGCTTGGGCAGGCGAAACTCTGGAAACACCATATATTTT. Amino acid sequence: CASSLGRRNSGNTIYF.

The chain links TRBV25-1 to TRBJ1-2; D is undetermined. Germline values: CDR1 MGHDK, CDR2 SYGVNS. The CDR3 covers 11 residues. V was cut by 3 bases and J by 9 bases, with 8 bases left in between. The CDR3: CASSEGRSYTF. The CDR3 DNA reads TGTGCCAGCAGTGAGGGGAGGAGCTACACCTTC.

The CDR3 DNA follows: TGTGCCAGCAGCTTGGGTAGCGGCCGCTTAAGGGGTACGCAGTATTTT. Residues: CASSLGSGRLRGTQYF. V and J are TRBV5-6 and TRBJ2-3; weak D call: TRBD2 (6 bases). This CDR3 contains 16 residues. Trimming took 0 bases from V and 8 from J, leaving 19 bases between them. Germline V gene sequence: CDR1 SGHDT, CDR2 YYEEEE.

This clone is medium-sized. The chain carries TRBV7-2 and TRBJ2-5; unclear D gene. CDR1 and CDR2 (germline): SGHTA, FQGNSA. Trimming shortened V by 2 bases and J by 4 bases, and 8 bases separated the two germline ends. CDR3 length: 13 residues. DNA for the CDR3: TGTGCCAGCAGCTTATGGGAAGGAGAGACCCAGTACTTC. It encodes CASSLWEGETQYF.

This rearrangement joins TRBV5-1 to TRBJ1-2, with no clear D. CDR1 is SGHRS, CDR2 YFSETQ, per germline. The length of the CDR3 is 11 residues. V was pared by 3 bases and J by 10 bases, with 10 bases between. The CDR3 sequence is CASSSNTDYTF. The CDR3 region has the DNA TGCGCCAGCAGCTCCAATACCGACTACACCTTC. The full variable domain, with the rest looked up from reference TRBV5-1 and TRBJ1-2, is KAGVTQTPRYLIKTRGQQVTLSCSPISGHRSVSWYQQTPGQGLQFLFEYFSETQRNKGNFPGRFSGRQFSNSRSEMNVSTLELGDSALYLCASSSNTDYTFGSGTRLTVV.

This clone was detected once. This chain links TRBV2 with TRBJ1-2; D call uncertain. CDR1 SNHLY and CDR2 FYNNEI come from the germline V gene. CDR3 length: 12 amino acids. V shed 5 bases and J shed 4 bases, with 8 bases lying between them. The CDR3 is CASSKGSYGYTF. CDR3 nucleotides: TGTGCCAGCAGTAAGGGATCCTATGGCTACACCTTC.

This clone occurred once. The chain recombines TRBV30 with TRBJ1-2; unclear D gene. In germline, CDR1 is GTSNPN, CDR2 SVGIG (reference sequence). CDR3 length: 13 residues. V was shortened by 2 bases and J by 5 bases, with 12 bases between the two germline ends. CDR3 region: CAWSKGRVYGYTF. CDR3 nucleotides: TGTGCCTGGAGTAAGGGAAGGGTTTATGGCTACACCTTC. Full variable domain (outside the CDR3, taken from reference TRBV30 and TRBJ1-2): SQTIHQWPATLVQPVGSPLSLECTVEGTSNPNLYWYRQAAGRGLQLLFYSVGIGQISSEVPQNLSASRPQDRQFILSSKKLLLSDSGFYLCAWSKGRVYGYTFGSGTRLTVV.

This chain links TRBV5-6 with TRBJ2-1; 13 bases align to TRBD2. With 5 bases clipped from V and 7 bases from J, the junction kept 18 bases outside the gene matches. The CDR3 runs to 19 residues. Per the germline V gene, CDR1 is SGHDT and CDR2 is YYEEEE. CDR3 nucleotides: TGTGCCAGCAGTAACCGACCCCGGACTAGCGGGAGAGGGGCGAATGAGCAGTTCTTC. Translating it yields CASSNRPRTSGRGANEQFF.

CDR3 loop: CASRQTGTLWNTEAFF. The CDR3 coding sequence is TGTGCCAGCAGGCAAACTGGGACCCTATGGAACACTGAAGCTTTCTTT. The chain recombines TRBV5-4 with TRBJ1-1; TRBD1 might be the D (5 bases). The germline gives CDR1 SGHNT, CDR2 YYREEE (reference sequence). Trimming cost V 5 bases and J 1 base, with 18 bases left between them. The CDR3 sequence is 16 residues long.

In its sample, this clone was seen a few times. The J gene is TRBJ2-1, the V gene TRBV7-9, with 7 bases lining up with TRBD1. CDR3 length equals 14 residues. With V trimmed by 1 base and J by 5 bases, 2 bases remained unmatched. Germline V gene lookup returns CDR1 SEHNR and CDR2 FQNEAQ (reference sequence). The CDR3: CASSLEQGNNEQFF. The CDR3 DNA reads TGTGCCAGCAGCTTAGAACAGGGGAACAATGAGCAGTTCTTC. The whole variable domain, filled in from reference TRBV7-9 and TRBJ2-1, reads DTGVSQNPRHKITKRGQNVTFRCDPISEHNRLYWYRQTLGQGPEFLTYFQNEAQLEKSRLLSDRFSAERPKGSFSTLEIQRTEQGDSAMYLCASSLEQGNNEQFFGPGTRLTVL.

This clone has only one observation. The V call is TRBV30, the J call TRBJ1-4, with D perhaps TRBD1 (5 bases). This CDR3 has 14 residues. V lost 0 bases to trimming and J lost 8 bases, with 13 bases between them. The V gene's germline CDR1 is GTSNPN and CDR2 SVGIG (reference sequence). The CDR3 coding sequence is TGTGCCTGGAGTGTCGGAGGGGTTCACGAAAAACTGTTTTTT. This codes for CAWSVGGVHEKLFF.

V and J are TRBV20-1 and TRBJ2-3; perhaps TRBD1 as D (5 bases). The CDR3 consists of 15 residues. Trimming shortened V by 3 bases and J by 0 bases, and 13 bases separated the two germline ends. From germline, CDR1 is DFQATT and CDR2 SNEGSKA (reference sequence). In nucleotides, the CDR3 is TGCAGTGCTAGTGGGGCTCAGAGGAGCACAGATACGCAGTATTTT. It translates to CSASGAQRSTDTQYF.

This clone was counted only a few times. The chain employs TRBV29-1 and TRBJ1-1; 11 positions agree with TRBD1. V was pared by 8 bases and J by 2 bases, with 4 bases of the junction left unmatched. The CDR3 spans 13 residues. Per germline, CDR1 SQVTM and CDR2 ANQGSEA. The CDR3 loop is CSTRTGGNTEAFF. As DNA, the CDR3 is TGCAGCACAAGGACAGGGGGCAACACTGAAGCTTTCTTT.

This clone was detected a few times. This CDR3 reads CAWSVRGNSGNTIYF. CDR3 in DNA: TGTGCCTGGAGTGTACGGGGGAACTCTGGAAACACCATATATTTT. The gene calls are TRBV30 and TRBJ1-3, with D possibly TRBD1 on 5 matching bases. CDR1 is GTSNPN and CDR2 is SVGIG in the germline V gene (reference sequence). The CDR3 loop spans 15 amino acids. The ends were cut back, 0 bases at V and 0 bases at J, with 9 bases in the middle.